The sequence of this T cell receptor beta chain was determined in a study of CDR3 diversity in severe acne. Using its own MiXCR run on the PCR reads, TCRdb lists one record per CDR3 protein. Here the sample spans tens of thousands of distinct CDR3 sequences, approximately 51% being singletons. The CDR3 contains 17 residues. J was trimmed by 0 bases and V by 6 bases; bases with no gene match: 12. Germline V gives CDR1 DFQATT, CDR2 SNEGSKA (reference sequence). The rearrangement uses TRBV20-1 and TRBJ2-3; 10 positions match TRBD2. This TCR was recovered from a male donor in good health, without acne. The sample consisted of blood. CDR3 bases: TGCAGTGCGGATCCCGGGACTAGCGCGGATAGCACAGATACGCAGTATTTT. It is translated as CSADPGTSADSTDTQYF.